This TCR beta chain came from a study of blood T cells in healthy people across ages (dated by TCRdb to 2015 to 2017). For the wider study: In model experiments, template switching captured about one uniquely barcoded TCR beta cDNA molecule for every two T cells. Using deep sequencing normalized with unique cDNA molecular identifiers, the study measured how TCR beta repertoire diversity changes with age. Four age groups were formed from the donors: young (average approximately 16 years), middle-aged (just under 40), aged (62) and long-lived (approximately 80). To avoid experimental bias, donors of different ages were spread randomly across the sequencing lanes. Two additional independent replicas of 1 million unique cDNA reads from the same blood draw were analyzed for two donors (one aged 18 to 30 and one aged 80 or older). On the study overall, not on this receptor specifically: Conclusive comparison of naive and antigen-experienced compartments was prevented by the profiling of bulk unsorted PBMCs. Compared with the aged group, more naive CD4+ T cells, fewer expanded clones and increased TCR diversity were shown by the long-lived group, suggesting age selection. The CMV infection status of donors was not known, potentially confounding age-related changes in expanded clonotypes. Total diversity estimates from one million sequenced T cells were considered lower bounds and underestimates. As age increased, observed TCR beta diversity per million T cells dropped in a roughly linear way, and a significant reduction was already evident by age about 40. Observed TCR beta diversity correlated strongly with the percentage of naive T cells measured by flow cytometry.

This clonotype showed up just a few times. Its antigen is not yet known. Base quality data are lacking; no much larger clone is found one base away. V has 4 bases trimmed and J has 10 bases trimmed; junction bases matching no gene number 16. Inclusive of the bounding cysteine and phenylalanine, the CDR3 is 16 residues long. Only the CDR3 region is kept as DNA, spanning 48 bases read in frame from base 1. The germline V gene gives CDR1 as SGHRS and CDR2 as YFSETQ. The donors were a few dozen Caucasian individuals from Russia, aged 6 to 90 years, who were systemically healthy. Each donor gave roughly 11 milliliters of peripheral blood, drawn into EDTA-treated Vacutainer tubes. PBMCs were isolated by Ficoll-Paque density-gradient centrifugation, with at least 6 million obtained per sample. Trizol reagent was used to extract total RNA from PBMCs, with at least 6 micrograms per sample. The percentages of naive CD45RAhigh/CD27high T cells were determined by flow cytometry on a PBMC aliquot from every donor.

The library was made by 5' RACE. The data were produced on an Illumina HiSeq 2500. A second roughly 6 to 12 cycle PCR used a sample-barcoded 5' primer and a J-beta primer mix. A template-switch 5' adaptor carrying 12 random nucleotides introduced a unique molecular identifier onto each TCR beta cDNA molecule. At least 3 million CDR3-containing paired-end reads were obtained from each sample. First-strand cDNA was synthesized from all RNA with the Mint cDNA synthesis kit, primed by a TRBC-specific oligonucleotide. All cDNA was treated with uracil-DNA glycosylase and then went through a first 18-cycle PCR with the universal primers M1SS and BC2_uni_R. On the authors' methods: For normalization, 1 million high-quality reads were randomly selected from each sample, with every read carrying a distinct molecular identifier. Instead of being binned into consensus sequences, reads with shared molecular identifiers were discarded. MiTCR, run with a Q25 quality threshold and the strictest error-elimination algorithm, handled CDR3 identification, clonotype clustering and error correction. A nonparametric unseen species model with Euler transformation was used to estimate lower-bound total TCR beta diversity. TCRdb ran its own pipeline on the public reads, namely fastp trimming at Q25 and MiXCR clone calling, and kept in-frame beta chains. Entries are consolidated by CDR3 protein sequence, retaining the most common genes and DNA. The V and J calls reflect TCRdb's pipeline rather than the authors' work. The sample table shows 700,000 or so distinct CDR3 sequences, and about 43% are seen once. In total, the top ten clones hold about 32% of the sample.

The chain is assembled from TRBV5-1 and TRBJ2-5, with 10 middle bases fitting TRBD1. Input material: blood. The clonotype was recovered from an elderly man in good health. The CDR3 protein: CASSLGGTGARDFQYF. The nucleotide sequence reads as follows: TGCGCCAGCAGCCTCGGAGGGACAGGGGCGAGGGATTTCCAGTACTTC.